What follows describes a single T cell receptor (beta chain). Antigen: not known. This could be a read error, since a much larger clone is one nucleotide away. The sequenced template was RNA, covering the TCR beta CDR3 region. First-round RT-PCR employed HTBI primers, with a second-round multiplex PCR after it. TCRdb processed the multiplex PCR reads anew with MiXCR; each CDR3 protein has one entry. Seen here are about 590,000 distinct CDR3 sequences, roughly 39% observed once, and the top ten hold about 4.1%. The data are from a study of Graves' ophthalmopathy and Graves' hyperthyroidism. Study findings and constraints: Detected in blood as well were most expanded thyroid clonotypes with frequency above 0.001.

The TCR comes from an adult man with Graves' hyperthyroidism. The sequenced material came from peripheral blood or thyroid tissue (not recorded which).

Here the CDR3 reads CASGLAQATQETQYF. DNA for the CDR3: TGTGCCAGCGGTTTAGCCCAGGCAACCCAAGAGACCCAGTACTTC. The chain joins TRBV12-3 or TRBV12-4 to TRBJ2-7; no firm D call. The end of the DNA aligns better with TRBJ2-5, so the J call may be wrong. This CDR3 contains 15 residues.